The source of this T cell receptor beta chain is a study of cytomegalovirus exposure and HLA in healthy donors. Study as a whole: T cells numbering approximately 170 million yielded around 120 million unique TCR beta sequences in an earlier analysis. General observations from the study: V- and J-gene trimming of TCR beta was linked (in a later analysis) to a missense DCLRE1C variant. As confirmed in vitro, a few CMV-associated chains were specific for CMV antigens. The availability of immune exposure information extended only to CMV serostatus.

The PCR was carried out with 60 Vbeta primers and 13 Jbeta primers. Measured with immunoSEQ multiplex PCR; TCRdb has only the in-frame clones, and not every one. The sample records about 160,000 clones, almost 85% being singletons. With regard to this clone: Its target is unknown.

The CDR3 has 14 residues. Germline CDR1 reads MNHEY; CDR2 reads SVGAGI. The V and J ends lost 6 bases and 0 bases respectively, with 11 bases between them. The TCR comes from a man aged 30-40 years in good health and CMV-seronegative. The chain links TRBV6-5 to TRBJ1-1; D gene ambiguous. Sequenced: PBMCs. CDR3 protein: CASSLRELNTEAFF. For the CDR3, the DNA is TGTGCCAGCAGCTTACGGGAGTTGAACACTGAAGCTTTCTTT.